What follows are 6 T cell receptor beta chains derived from one specimen sequenced in a study of post-analysis software for immune sequencing data. General study points: TRBV5-6, TRBV5-1 and TRBV20-1 belonged to a set of roughly 5 TRBV segments that were more frequent in patients than controls.

Unique molecular identifiers were built into the TCR beta cDNA libraries. One entry per CDR3 protein results from TCRdb running MiXCR on the PCR reads. Here the sample spans approximately 690,000 distinct CDR3 sequences, over 45% being singletons. Their antigens are not known. The source material was blood. The receptor source for this set is a girl aged 2-10 years with multiple sclerosis.

To note about this clonotype: It may be a read error: a sequence one base away is much more abundant. V is TRBV6-1 and J is TRBJ2-6; TRBD1 matches 9 bases. Germline V gives CDR1 MNHNS, CDR2 SASEGT. The V and J ends lost 0 bases and 3 bases, in that order; junction bases with no gene match: 9. The CDR3 consists of 19 residues. This chain's CDR3 is CASSEAGTGSLDGANVLTF. Here the CDR3 DNA reads TGTGCCAGCAGTGAAGCCGGGACAGGGAGCTTAGATGGGGCCAACGTCCTGACTTTC.

This chain links TRBV4-2 with TRBJ2-5; no reliable D call. CDR1 LGHNA and CDR2 YNFKEQ come from the germline V gene. The CDR3 totals 13 residues. V was shortened by 1 base and J by 3 bases, with 6 bases between the two germline ends. The chain's CDR3 is CASSQGPKETQYF. The CDR3 bases are TGTGCCAGCAGCCAAGGCCCGAAAGAGACCCAGTACTTC.

This clonotype has a handful of counts. CDR3 DNA: TGTGCCAGCCGGGGACAGACGAACACTGAAGCTTTCTTT. It is translated as CASRGQTNTEAFF. The chain is built from TRBV28 and TRBJ1-1; 7 bases match TRBD1. Germline CDR1 reads MDHEN; CDR2 reads SYDVKM. CDR3 length: 13 amino acids. V was pared by 8 bases and J by 1 base, with 4 bases of the junction left unmatched. The entire variable domain, with the rest obtained from reference TRBV28 and TRBJ1-1, is as follows: DVKVTQSSRYLVKRTGEKVFLECVQDMDHENMFWYRQDPGLGLRLIYFSYDVKMKEKGDIPEGYSVSREKKERFSLILESASTNQTSMYLCASRGQTNTEAFFGQGTRLTVV.

Notes on this clonotype: The junction departs from germline at one end; a sequencing error may be responsible. This chain joins TRBV11-2 and TRBJ2-6; D uncertain. The CDR3 totals 14 residues. Germline lookup yields CDR1 SGHAT and CDR2 FQNNGV. DNA for the CDR3: TGTGCCAACAGCTTAGACGTTGGGGCCAACGTCCTGACTTTC. The encoded protein is CANSLDVGANVLTF.

This clonotype occurred a few times. This rearrangement joins TRBV20-1 to TRBJ2-5; the D gene is possibly TRBD2 (6 bases). The CDR3 runs to 15 residues. Germline V gene sequence: CDR1 DFQATT, CDR2 SNEGSKA (reference sequence). V was cut by 1 base and J by 1 base, with 13 bases left in between. The CDR3 nucleotides read TGCAGTGCTAGAGCCGGGGGAACCAGCCAAGAGACCCAGTACTTC. Protein product: CSARAGGTSQETQYF.

This chain uses TRBV10-3 with TRBJ2-1, with 10 bases that match TRBD2. V gave up 7 bases and J gave up 9 bases; unmatched junction bases: 6. The CDR3 consists of 13 residues. Germline V lookup: CDR1 ENHRY, CDR2 SYGVKD. The CDR3: CAIKSAGGLEQFF. The CDR3 region has the DNA TGTGCCATCAAGTCAGCGGGGGGGCTTGAGCAGTTCTTC.